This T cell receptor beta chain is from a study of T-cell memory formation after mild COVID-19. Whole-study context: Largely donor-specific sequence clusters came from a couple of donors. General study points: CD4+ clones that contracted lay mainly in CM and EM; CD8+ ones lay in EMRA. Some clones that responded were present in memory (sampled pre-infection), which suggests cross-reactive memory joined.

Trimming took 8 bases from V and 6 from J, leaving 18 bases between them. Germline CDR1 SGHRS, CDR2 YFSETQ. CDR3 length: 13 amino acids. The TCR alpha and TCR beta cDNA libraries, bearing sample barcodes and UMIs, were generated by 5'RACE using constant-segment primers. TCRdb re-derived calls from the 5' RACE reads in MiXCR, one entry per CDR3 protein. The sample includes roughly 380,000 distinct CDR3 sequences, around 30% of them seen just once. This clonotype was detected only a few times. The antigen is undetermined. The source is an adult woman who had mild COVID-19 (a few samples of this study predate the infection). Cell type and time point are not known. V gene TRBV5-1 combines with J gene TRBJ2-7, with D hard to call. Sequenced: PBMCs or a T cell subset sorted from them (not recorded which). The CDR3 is CASTLPWGSEQYF. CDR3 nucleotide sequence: TGCGCCAGTACCCTTCCGTGGGGATCCGAGCAGTACTTC.